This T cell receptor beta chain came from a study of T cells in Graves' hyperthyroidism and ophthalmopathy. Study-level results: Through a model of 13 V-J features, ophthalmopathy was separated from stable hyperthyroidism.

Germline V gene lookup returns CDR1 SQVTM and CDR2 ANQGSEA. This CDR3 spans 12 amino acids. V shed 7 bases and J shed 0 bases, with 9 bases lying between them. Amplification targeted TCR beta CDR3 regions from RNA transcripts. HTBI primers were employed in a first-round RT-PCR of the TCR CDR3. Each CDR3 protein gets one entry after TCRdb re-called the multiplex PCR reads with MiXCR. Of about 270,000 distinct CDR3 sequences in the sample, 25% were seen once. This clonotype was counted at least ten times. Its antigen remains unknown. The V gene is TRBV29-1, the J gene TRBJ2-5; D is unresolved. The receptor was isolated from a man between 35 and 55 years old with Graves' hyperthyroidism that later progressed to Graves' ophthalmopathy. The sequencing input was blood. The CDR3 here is CSATAYQETQYF. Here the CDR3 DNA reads TGCAGCGCAACAGCGTACCAAGAGACCCAGTACTTC.